Listed below are T cell receptor beta chains from one sample, sequenced in a study of CD8 T cells in Susac syndrome. From the immunoSEQ multiplex PCR reads, TCRdb called clonotypes with MiXCR, one entry per CDR3 protein. Here the sample spans some 180,000 distinct CDR3 sequences, over 90% being singletons. Material: CD4+ T cells from PBMCs. All receptors come from a human donor with Susac syndrome. Both conserved end residues are part of each CDR3. The order of the fields is V gene, D gene, J gene, clone size, CDR3 protein, CDR3 DNA. D genes are given only for firm matches. Not all rows give a size; the values are once, few, many and, for expanded clones, a class.

v_call: TRBV25-1
d_call: .
j_call: TRBJ2-1
clone_size: .
cdr3_aa: CASSDRRANNEQFF
cdr3_nt: TGTGCCAGCAGTGATAGGCGGGCCAACAATGAGCAGTTCTTC

v_call: TRBV7-3
d_call: .
j_call: TRBJ1-1
clone_size: once
cdr3_aa: CASSLTEGTEAFF
cdr3_nt: TGTGCCAGCAGCCTAACCGAAGGCACTGAAGCTTTCTTT

v_call: TRBV20-1
d_call: .
j_call: TRBJ2-3
clone_size: few
cdr3_aa: CSASGRSDTQYF
cdr3_nt: TGCAGTGCTAGTGGGCGGAGCGATACGCAGTATTTT

v_call: TRBV12-3/TRBV12-4
d_call: TRBD1
j_call: TRBJ1-1
clone_size: .
cdr3_aa: CASSWDRGVNTEAFF
cdr3_nt: TGTGCCAGCAGTTGGGACAGGGGGGTGAACACTGAAGCTTTCTTT

v_call: TRBV7-2
d_call: .
j_call: TRBJ2-5
clone_size: .
cdr3_aa: CASSLALVEGTQYF
cdr3_nt: TGTGCCAGCAGCTTAGCTCTGGTCGAAGGGACCCAGTACTTC

v_call: TRBV29-1
d_call: .
j_call: TRBJ2-7
clone_size: .
cdr3_aa: CSVARELGDEQYF
cdr3_nt: TGCAGCGTTGCCCGCGAATTAGGCGACGAGCAGTACTTC

v_call: TRBV5-6
d_call: .
j_call: TRBJ2-6
clone_size: .
cdr3_aa: CASSRQDSGANVLTF
cdr3_nt: TGTGCCAGCAGCCGACAGGACTCTGGGGCCAACGTCCTGACTTTC

v_call: TRBV3-1
d_call: .
j_call: TRBJ2-1
clone_size: .
cdr3_aa: CASSQDVRAGQFF
cdr3_nt: TGTGCCAGCAGCCAAGACGTCAGGGCAGGTCAGTTCTTC

v_call: TRBV7-8
d_call: .
j_call: TRBJ2-5
clone_size: .
cdr3_aa: CASSPEGPLRETQYF
cdr3_nt: TGTGCCAGCAGCCCCGAGGGGCCTCTCCGGGAGACCCAGTACTTC

v_call: TRBV3-1
d_call: .
j_call: TRBJ1-5
clone_size: .
cdr3_aa: CASSQDAGRQHF
cdr3_nt: TGTGCCAGCAGCCAAGATGCAGGTCGCCAGCATTTT

v_call: TRBV6-2/TRBV6-3
d_call: TRBD1
j_call: TRBJ1-5
clone_size: .
cdr3_aa: CASRSTGVQPQHF
cdr3_nt: TGTGCCAGCAGATCTACAGGGGTTCAGCCCCAGCATTTT

v_call: TRBV13
d_call: .
j_call: TRBJ2-7
clone_size: once
cdr3_aa: CASSLGHRFELTYEQYF
cdr3_nt: TGTGCCAGCAGCCTTGGGCACAGATTCGAGTTAACCTACGAGCAGTACTTC

v_call: TRBV5-4
d_call: TRBD1
j_call: TRBJ2-1
clone_size: .
cdr3_aa: CASSRDRGVDEQFF
cdr3_nt: TGTGCCAGCAGCCGGGACAGGGGAGTGGATGAGCAGTTCTTC

v_call: TRBV27
d_call: .
j_call: TRBJ1-6
clone_size: .
cdr3_aa: CASSASGGDNSPLHF
cdr3_nt: TGTGCCAGCAGTGCCTCGGGAGGAGATAATTCACCCCTCCACTTT

v_call: TRBV10-3
d_call: .
j_call: TRBJ2-5
clone_size: once
cdr3_aa: CAISPGEETQYF
cdr3_nt: TGTGCCATCAGTCCAGGGGAAGAGACCCAGTACTTC

v_call: TRBV7-2
d_call: TRBD1
j_call: TRBJ1-4
clone_size: .
cdr3_aa: CASSYNGQGRNEKLFF
cdr3_nt: TGTGCCAGCAGCTATAACGGACAGGGCCGGAATGAAAAACTGTTTTTT

v_call: TRBV12-5
d_call: TRBD1
j_call: TRBJ1-5
clone_size: once
cdr3_aa: CASGLVLGGQGGQPQHF
cdr3_nt: TGTGCTAGTGGTTTGGTACTAGGAGGACAGGGTGGTCAGCCCCAGCATTTT

v_call: TRBV5-4
d_call: TRBD2
j_call: TRBJ2-7
clone_size: .
cdr3_aa: CASSPGTSGRYREQYF
cdr3_nt: TGTGCCAGCAGCCCGGGGACTAGCGGGCGATACCGTGAGCAGTACTTC

v_call: TRBV18
d_call: .
j_call: TRBJ2-4
clone_size: .
cdr3_aa: CASSPPSGKGLGIQYF
cdr3_nt: TGTGCCAGCTCACCACCCTCCGGGAAGGGCCTGGGCATTCAGTACTTC

v_call: TRBV20-1
d_call: TRBD1
j_call: TRBJ1-6
clone_size: .
cdr3_aa: CSARVGQLNSPLHF
cdr3_nt: TGCAGTGCTAGGGTGGGACAGCTTAATTCACCCCTCCACTTT

v_call: TRBV7-8
d_call: .
j_call: TRBJ2-1
clone_size: .
cdr3_aa: CASSSRKSVSYNEQFF
cdr3_nt: TGTGCCAGCAGTTCCCGAAAGTCAGTCTCCTACAATGAGCAGTTCTTC

v_call: TRBV20-1
d_call: .
j_call: TRBJ2-1
clone_size: .
cdr3_aa: CSAQKDADSYNEQFF
cdr3_nt: TGCAGTGCACAGAAGGACGCCGACTCCTACAATGAGCAGTTCTTC

v_call: TRBV9
d_call: .
j_call: TRBJ2-7
clone_size: once
cdr3_aa: CASSARLGGEQYF
cdr3_nt: TGTGCCAGCAGCGCCCGGCTGGGGGGCGAGCAGTACTTC

v_call: TRBV14
d_call: .
j_call: TRBJ2-1
clone_size: once
cdr3_aa: CASSQDLTNEQFF
cdr3_nt: TGTGCCAGCAGCCAAGATTTAACCAATGAGCAGTTCTTC

v_call: TRBV3-1
d_call: .
j_call: TRBJ1-5
clone_size: .
cdr3_aa: CASSQEGVHQPQHF
cdr3_nt: TGTGCCAGCAGCCAAGAAGGGGTCCATCAGCCCCAGCATTTT

v_call: TRBV3-1
d_call: .
j_call: TRBJ2-3
clone_size: once
cdr3_aa: CASSQVPATSTDTQYF
cdr3_nt: TGTGCCAGCAGCCAAGTGCCAGCAACTAGCACAGATACGCAGTATTTT

v_call: TRBV5-1
d_call: .
j_call: TRBJ1-5
clone_size: .
cdr3_aa: CASSLGGLGNQPQHF
cdr3_nt: TGCGCCAGCAGCTTGGGGGGCCTCGGGAATCAGCCCCAGCATTTT

v_call: TRBV4-2
d_call: TRBD2
j_call: TRBJ2-5
clone_size: .
cdr3_aa: CASSLRAGGHEETQYF
cdr3_nt: TGTGCCAGCAGCTTGCGAGCGGGGGGTCACGAAGAGACCCAGTACTTC

v_call: TRBV10-3
d_call: TRBD1
j_call: TRBJ2-7
clone_size: .
cdr3_aa: CAIAGTVYEQYF
cdr3_nt: TGTGCCATCGCCGGGACAGTCTACGAGCAGTACTTC

v_call: TRBV9
d_call: TRBD2
j_call: TRBJ2-1
clone_size: .
cdr3_aa: CASSAGGTTSSYNEQFF
cdr3_nt: TGTGCCAGCAGCGCCGGTGGGACTACGAGCTCCTACAATGAGCAGTTCTTC

v_call: TRBV7-6
d_call: .
j_call: TRBJ2-1
clone_size: .
cdr3_aa: CASSTPGQLNEQFF
cdr3_nt: TGTGCCAGCAGCACCCCGGGACAACTCAATGAGCAGTTCTTC

v_call: TRBV6-5
d_call: .
j_call: TRBJ2-1
clone_size: .
cdr3_aa: CASRTRYEQFF
cdr3_nt: TGTGCCAGCAGGACTAGGTATGAGCAGTTCTTC

v_call: TRBV4-1
d_call: TRBD1
j_call: TRBJ2-7
clone_size: .
cdr3_aa: CASSRFATGGYEQYF
cdr3_nt: TGCGCCAGCAGCCGCTTTGCGACAGGGGGCTACGAGCAGTACTTC

v_call: TRBV15
d_call: .
j_call: TRBJ1-2
clone_size: .
cdr3_aa: CATSRDINYGYTF
cdr3_nt: TGTGCCACCAGCAGAGACATCAACTATGGCTACACCTTC

v_call: TRBV7-9
d_call: TRBD2
j_call: TRBJ2-2
clone_size: .
cdr3_aa: CASSSWTSAYTGELFF
cdr3_nt: TGTGCCAGCAGCTCGTGGACTAGCGCCTACACCGGGGAGCTGTTTTTT

v_call: TRBV15
d_call: .
j_call: TRBJ1-2
clone_size: .
cdr3_aa: CATSSEKGTGNYGYTF
cdr3_nt: TGTGCCACCAGCAGTGAGAAAGGGACGGGGAACTATGGCTACACCTTC

v_call: TRBV20-1
d_call: TRBD1
j_call: TRBJ2-7
clone_size: .
cdr3_aa: CSARALRTGLRVEYF
cdr3_nt: TGCAGTGCTAGAGCCCTAAGGACAGGATTACGAGTGGAGTACTTC

v_call: TRBV5-1
d_call: .
j_call: TRBJ1-4
clone_size: .
cdr3_aa: CASSPTREATNEKLFF
cdr3_nt: TGCGCCAGCAGCCCTACGAGGGAAGCAACTAATGAAAAACTGTTTTTT

v_call: TRBV20-1
d_call: TRBD2
j_call: TRBJ2-2
clone_size: .
cdr3_aa: CSARTQRETGELFF
cdr3_nt: TGCAGTGCCCGAACACAGCGGGAAACCGGGGAGCTGTTTTTT

v_call: TRBV24-1
d_call: TRBD2
j_call: TRBJ2-5
clone_size: .
cdr3_aa: CATSDSLAGDMETQYF
cdr3_nt: TGTGCCACCAGTGATTCACTAGCGGGAGATATGGAGACCCAGTACTTC

v_call: TRBV19
d_call: .
j_call: TRBJ1-5
clone_size: .
cdr3_aa: CASSGQPIQPQHF
cdr3_nt: TGTGCCAGTAGCGGACAGCCAATACAGCCCCAGCATTTT

v_call: TRBV28
d_call: .
j_call: TRBJ2-7
clone_size: .
cdr3_aa: CASSSPGRSSYEQYF
cdr3_nt: TGTGCCAGCAGTTCCCCGGGACGGAGCTCCTACGAGCAGTACTTC

v_call: TRBV20-1
d_call: .
j_call: TRBJ2-7
clone_size: .
cdr3_aa: CSAEWSEQYF
cdr3_nt: TGCAGTGCTGAGTGGTCCGAGCAGTACTTC

v_call: TRBV30
d_call: .
j_call: TRBJ1-5
clone_size: once
cdr3_aa: CAWSPGSGFWGPQHF
cdr3_nt: TGTGCCTGGAGTCCAGGATCCGGATTTTGGGGACCCCAGCATTTT

v_call: TRBV7-2
d_call: TRBD1
j_call: TRBJ1-4
clone_size: .
cdr3_aa: CASSPGGQGGEKLFF
cdr3_nt: TGTGCCAGCAGCCCTGGGGGACAGGGTGGTGAAAAACTGTTTTTT

v_call: TRBV9
d_call: .
j_call: TRBJ1-1
clone_size: .
cdr3_aa: CASSFGIVDTEAFF
cdr3_nt: TGTGCCAGCAGCTTCGGGATTGTGGACACTGAAGCTTTCTTT

v_call: TRBV27
d_call: .
j_call: TRBJ1-2
clone_size: .
cdr3_aa: CASNRASGYGYTF
cdr3_nt: TGTGCCAGCAATCGGGCCTCTGGATATGGCTACACCTTC

v_call: TRBV27
d_call: .
j_call: TRBJ2-7
clone_size: .
cdr3_aa: CASSLPTGRGGYEQYF
cdr3_nt: TGTGCCAGCAGTCTACCCACCGGACGTGGCGGATACGAGCAGTACTTC

v_call: TRBV2
d_call: TRBD1
j_call: TRBJ1-1
clone_size: .
cdr3_aa: CASSTGQGHTEAFF
cdr3_nt: TGTGCCAGCAGTACGGGACAGGGCCACACTGAAGCTTTCTTT